The entry below describes one TCR beta chain. These data are taken from a study of blood T cell repertoires in COVID-19. How the authors handled the data: Nucleated cell number was recorded as an estimate derived from reference gene primer amplification. The data were produced by immunoSEQ multiplex PCR, yet TCRdb's version contains in-frame clones alone and is incomplete. D and trimming come from the DNA, and the V and J calls and clone size come from that table. The sample lists about 89,000 clones; around 75% were seen once. V was pared by 3 bases and J by 3 bases, with 8 bases between. This CDR3 is 13 amino acids long. Looked up from germline, CDR1 is SGHTA and CDR2 is FQGNSA.

The rearrangement joins TRBV7-2 to TRBJ1-2; unclear D gene. This TCR came from a man between 65 and 80 years old with COVID-19, enrolled during active disease. Sequencing was performed on peripheral blood. CDR3 bases: TGTGCCAGCAGCTTTCGCGGGGACTATGGCTACACCTTC. Protein sequence: CASSFRGDYGYTF.